The TCR beta chain described here comes from a study of shared T cell receptors in the human thymus. The method was immunoSEQ multiplex PCR; TCRdb's version includes in-frame clones alone and lacks a portion of them. The profile shows more than 300,000 clones, just under 95% of them singletons. Germline loops: CDR1 SNHLY, CDR2 FYNNEI. V gave up 7 bases and J gave up 1 base, with 20 bases separating them. The CDR3 has 17 residues. The sequencing sample was made of thymocytes. This clonotype was sampled from a human donor. The chain is built from TRBV2 and TRBJ2-1; possible D gene TRBD1, 5 bases. CDR3 in amino acids: CASIPIPLTGSYNEQFF. CDR3 bases: TGTGCCAGCATTCCGATACCACTAACAGGTTCCTACAATGAGCAGTTCTTC.